A selection of T cell receptor beta chains follows, all from one sample in a study of T cell changes during pregnancy in multiple sclerosis. Sequenced by immunoSEQ multiplex PCR; TCRdb stores in-frame clones only, minus some. The sample lists about 77,000 clones, 85% to 95% occurring once. This specimen was peripheral blood, taken after pregnancy. The receptor source for this set is a female donor in good health, enrolled as a control in a pregnancy study. CDR3s include the opening cysteine and the closing phenylalanine or tryptophan. A D gene is named only where the DNA matches it firmly. Expanded clones are given a class, and other clones once, few, many or no size at all.

J: TRBJ2-1; V: TRBV29-1; D: .; size: .; DNA: TGCAGCACTTTGGTATGGGAGGCCCGTTACAATGAGCAGTTCTTC; CDR3: CSTLVWEARYNEQFF
J: TRBJ2-1; V: TRBV27; D: TRBD2; size: .; DNA: TGTGCCAGCAGTTTGTTAGCGGGGGTCTTCAATGAGCAGTTCTTC; CDR3: CASSLLAGVFNEQFF
J: TRBJ2-5; V: TRBV10-3; D: TRBD2; size: .; DNA: TGTGCCATCAGTGAGTCGACTAGCGGGGAGACCCAGTACTTC; CDR3: CAISESTSGETQYF
J: TRBJ1-5; V: TRBV30; D: TRBD1; size: once; DNA: TGTGCCTGGAGTGCCTCCGGGACAGGGGCCACTAGCAATCAGCCCCAGCATTTT; CDR3: CAWSASGTGATSNQPQHF
J: TRBJ2-1; V: TRBV5-4; D: TRBD2; size: .; DNA: TGTGCCAGCAGCTTTTCAGCGGGGAGCAATGAGCAGTTCTTC; CDR3: CASSFSAGSNEQFF
J: TRBJ2-7; V: TRBV6-5; D: TRBD1; size: .; DNA: TGTGCCAGCAGCCCCGGGACAGGGAGCTACGAGCAGTACTTC; CDR3: CASSPGTGSYEQYF
J: TRBJ2-5; V: TRBV28; D: .; size: .; DNA: TGTGCCAGCAGTCTCACACCAGGTCAAGAGACCCAGTACTTC; CDR3: CASSLTPGQETQYF
J: TRBJ1-6; V: TRBV6-5; D: TRBD1; size: .; DNA: TGTGCCAGCAGTTACTCGTCAAGGGGGCTAAATTCACCCCTCCACTTT; CDR3: CASSYSSRGLNSPLHF
J: TRBJ1-1; V: TRBV29-1; D: .; size: .; DNA: TGCAGCGCCCCAGGTCCCAGTTTGGCTGAAGCTTTCTTT; CDR3: CSAPGPSLAEAFF
J: TRBJ1-1; V: TRBV2; D: TRBD1; size: .; DNA: TGTGCCAGCAGTCGACAGGACAGGGGAAACACTGAAGCTTTCTTT; CDR3: CASSRQDRGNTEAFF
J: TRBJ1-1; V: TRBV6-5; D: .; size: .; DNA: TGTGCCAGCAGCCTTACCGTTTCAGGGAACACTGAAGCTTTCTTT; CDR3: CASSLTVSGNTEAFF
J: TRBJ2-3; V: TRBV11-2; D: .; size: .; DNA: TGTGCCAGCAGCTTAGGGGGAGACGGCACAGATACGCAGTATTTT; CDR3: CASSLGGDGTDTQYF
J: TRBJ2-7; V: TRBV6-6; D: .; size: .; DNA: TGTGCCAGCAGTTACGTCGGCGGGGTTGGGGCCTACGAGCAGTACTTC; CDR3: CASSYVGGVGAYEQYF
J: TRBJ2-7; V: TRBV28; D: .; size: .; DNA: TGTGCCAGCCTTCAGAATTACGAGCAGTACTTC; CDR3: CASLQNYEQYF
J: TRBJ1-6; V: TRBV19; D: .; size: .; DNA: TGTGCCGTTGGCAGCTCCTATAATTCACCCCTCCACTTT; CDR3: CAVGSSYNSPLHF
J: TRBJ2-7; V: TRBV7-9; D: .; size: .; DNA: TGTGCCAGCAGCTTAGTGGGCAAGACCTACGAGCAGTACTTC; CDR3: CASSLVGKTYEQYF
J: TRBJ2-3; V: TRBV19; D: TRBD2; size: .; DNA: TGTGCCAGTAGTCGTCGCCCTAGCGGGGACCGCACAGATACGCAGTATTTT; CDR3: CASSRRPSGDRTDTQYF
J: TRBJ2-3; V: TRBV19; D: .; size: .; DNA: TGTGCCAGTAGTCCGGGTCGGGGGGCAGGTGGAGATACGCAGTATTTT; CDR3: CASSPGRGAGGDTQYF
J: TRBJ2-1; V: TRBV15; D: TRBD1; size: .; DNA: TGTGCCACCAGCAGAGAGACAGGGGGGTACAATGAGCAGTTCTTC; CDR3: CATSRETGGYNEQFF
J: TRBJ1-2; V: TRBV27; D: TRBD1; size: .; DNA: TGTGCCAGCAGTTCGCCGGGACAGGGAGGCGGCTACACCTTC; CDR3: CASSSPGQGGGYTF
J: TRBJ1-2; V: TRBV5-8; D: .; size: .; DNA: TGTGCCAGCAGCTTGGAGACAGATTATGGCTACACCTTC; CDR3: CASSLETDYGYTF
J: TRBJ2-1; V: TRBV18; D: TRBD2; size: .; DNA: TGTGCCAGCTCACCGGGACTAGCGGGAATCTTCTACAATGAGCAGTTCTTC; CDR3: CASSPGLAGIFYNEQFF
J: TRBJ2-6; V: TRBV7-9; D: .; size: few; DNA: TGTGCCAGCAGCTTTGCAGGCAGCTCTGGGGCCAACGTCCTGACTTTC; CDR3: CASSFAGSSGANVLTF
J: TRBJ2-5; V: TRBV7-8; D: .; size: .; DNA: TGTGCCACCTCGTACCAAGAGACCCAGTACTTC; CDR3: CATSYQETQYF
J: TRBJ2-1; V: TRBV2; D: TRBD2; size: .; DNA: TGTGCCAGCATCCTGACTAGCTCCAGGGTCAATGAGCAGTTCTTC; CDR3: CASILTSSRVNEQFF
J: TRBJ2-4; V: TRBV2; D: .; size: .; DNA: TGTGCCAGCGCACAGGAAAACATTCAGTACTTC; CDR3: CASAQENIQYF
J: TRBJ2-5; V: TRBV5-4; D: TRBD2; size: .; DNA: TGTGCCAGCAGCACCCCTGGCGGGGGGCAAGAGACCCAGTACTTC; CDR3: CASSTPGGGQETQYF
J: TRBJ1-1; V: TRBV5-3; D: TRBD1; size: .; DNA: TGTGCCAGAAGCTTGTTTCCGGGACAGGGCGAAGCTTTCTTT; CDR3: CARSLFPGQGEAFF
J: TRBJ2-7; V: TRBV2; D: .; size: .; DNA: TGTGCCAGCACCCGGGACAACTACGAGCAGTACTTC; CDR3: CASTRDNYEQYF
J: TRBJ1-2; V: TRBV18; D: .; size: few; DNA: TGTGCCAGCTCAGCCACCCATGACAGGCTCACGGGGGGCTACACCTTC; CDR3: CASSATHDRLTGGYTF
J: TRBJ2-2; V: TRBV27; D: .; size: once; DNA: TGTGCCAGCAGTTTATATATCGACAGGACCGGGGAGCTGTTTTTT; CDR3: CASSLYIDRTGELFF
J: TRBJ1-2; V: TRBV11-1; D: TRBD1; size: .; DNA: TGTGCCAGCAGCTTATATAGGGACAGCGGTGGCTACACCTTC; CDR3: CASSLYRDSGGYTF
J: TRBJ2-7; V: TRBV18; D: TRBD2; size: few; DNA: TGTGCCAGCTCACCGACTAGCGGGAACTCCTACGAGCAGTACTTC; CDR3: CASSPTSGNSYEQYF
J: TRBJ2-5; V: TRBV27; D: TRBD2; size: .; DNA: TGTGCCAGCAGTTTACAGGGTAGCGGGAGGTCTGGGACCCAGTACTTC; CDR3: CASSLQGSGRSGTQYF
J: TRBJ1-2; V: TRBV5-6; D: TRBD1; size: .; DNA: TGTGCCAGCAGCTTGGGACAGGGGGGGTATGGCTACACCTTC; CDR3: CASSLGQGGYGYTF
J: TRBJ2-7; V: TRBV6-5; D: .; size: .; DNA: TGTGCCAGCAGACCACAGGGCTCCTACGAGCAGTACTTC; CDR3: CASRPQGSYEQYF
J: TRBJ2-3; V: TRBV5-1; D: .; size: .; DNA: TGCGCCAGCAGCTTTAGGGGGACGAGCACAGATACGCAGTATTTT; CDR3: CASSFRGTSTDTQYF